The 5 T cell receptor beta chains presented below share a single source sample, sequenced in a study of T cells in Graves' hyperthyroidism and ophthalmopathy. Amplified regions were TCR beta CDR3 sequences from RNA transcripts. The HTBI primer set served for first-round RT-PCR of the TCR CDR3. TCRdb independently ran MiXCR on the multiplex PCR reads; one entry per CDR3 protein. The sample lists around 430,000 distinct CDR3 sequences, more than 12% occurring once. The sequenced sample was blood. All receptors come from a woman in her 30s with Graves' hyperthyroidism.

This clonotype was seen at least ten times. The V and J genes are TRBV12-3 or TRBV12-4 and TRBJ2-3; 10 bases map to TRBD2. The ends lost 5 bases at V and 3 bases at J; junction bases unmatched: 5. This CDR3 region has 15 residues. The CDR3 coding sequence is TGTGCCAGCAGTCTTTCTAGCGGGAGAACAGATACGCAGTATTTT. Protein: CASSLSSGRTDTQYF.

This clonotype was recorded a few times. The V and J genes are TRBV3-1 and TRBJ1-1, with 7 bases fitting TRBD1. This CDR3 is 14 amino acids long. Germline loops: CDR1 LGHDT, CDR2 YNNKEL (reference sequence). J was trimmed by 4 bases and V by 4 bases; bases with no gene match: 6. The CDR3 spells CASSPTGLVTEAFF. The CDR3 DNA sequence: TGTGCCAGCAGCCCGACAGGGCTGGTCACTGAAGCTTTCTTT.

The V call is TRBV30, the J call TRBJ2-3; unclear D gene. Germline CDR1 is GTSNPN and CDR2 is SVGIG (reference sequence). V was pared by 2 bases and J by 1 base, with 7 bases between. This CDR3 spans 13 amino acids. CDR3 region: CAWSILRTDTQYF. The CDR3 nucleotides read TGTGCCTGGAGTATACTGCGCACAGATACGCAGTATTTT.

Concerning this clonotype itself: A much larger clone lies a single base off, so this may be a read error. The J gene is TRBJ2-2, the V gene TRBV6-1; D unresolved. CDR1 and CDR2 (germline): MNHNS, SASEGT. The V and J ends lost 6 bases and 9 bases respectively, with 14 bases between them. This CDR3 has 13 amino acids. CDR3 protein: CASRRVATRELFF. The CDR3 DNA follows: TGTGCCAGCAGGAGAGTCGCAACCAGGGAGCTGTTTTTT.

This clonotype has ten or more counts. The chain links TRBV20-1 to TRBJ2-5; D uncertain. V gave up 3 bases and J gave up 1 base, with 9 bases separating them. Germline CDR1 and CDR2: DFQATT and SNEGSKA (reference sequence). The CDR3 covers 13 residues. This CDR3 reads CSASDGPQETQYF. The CDR3 DNA reads as TGCAGTGCTAGCGACGGACCCCAAGAGACCCAGTACTTC.